Presented here are 3 T cell receptor beta chains from one specimen sequenced in a study of cytomegalovirus exposure and HLA in healthy donors. PCR involved 60 Vbeta and 13 Jbeta primers. Clones were read by immunoSEQ multiplex PCR, and TCRdb kept only the in-frame ones, dropping some. Among about 180,000 clones, around 82% were seen once, and the ten largest hold around 14%. Sequencing was carried out using PBMCs. The receptors were sampled from a woman aged 45-59 years in good health and CMV-seropositive.

The gene calls are TRBV7-6 and TRBJ2-3, with 10 positions matching TRBD1. The CDR3 runs 15 residues. Trimming removed 5 bases from V and 5 bases from J; junction bases left unmatched: 7. Germline V CDR1 and CDR2: SGHVS, FNYEAQ. The CDR3 loop is CASSPTGGPGDTQYF. The CDR3 DNA is TGTGCCAGCAGCCCGACAGGGGGCCCGGGAGATACGCAGTATTTT.

The sample holds one count of this clone. This chain connects TRBV27 to TRBJ2-2; 8 bases line up with TRBD1. CDR3 length: 15 amino acids. The junction had 4 bases not matched to a gene; V was cut back by 2 bases and J by 5 bases. Per the germline V gene, CDR1 is MNHEY and CDR2 is SMNVEV (reference sequence). CDR3 DNA: TGTGCCAGCAGTTTAGACAGGGGTAGGACCGGGGAGCTGTTTTTT. It codes for CASSLDRGRTGELFF.

The V and J genes are TRBV5-4 and TRBJ1-2; D may be TRBD1 (6 bases). The CDR3 is made up of 15 amino acids. V lost 5 bases and J 2 bases, leaving 16 bases between the germline ends. Germline V gene data show CDR1 as SGHNT and CDR2 as YYREEE (reference sequence). The CDR3 loop is CASRFLRGLNYGYTF. DNA of the CDR3: TGTGCCAGCAGGTTCCTCAGGGGTTTGAACTATGGCTACACCTTC. The variable domain in full, completed from reference TRBV5-4 and TRBJ1-2, reads ETGVTQSPTHLIKTRGQQVTLRCSSQSGHNTVSWYQQALGQGPQFIFQYYREEENGRGNFPPRFSGLQFPNYSSELNVNALELDDSALYLCASRFLRGLNYGYTFGSGTRLTVV.